A single T cell receptor (beta chain) is shown here with its context. CDR3 size: 16 residues. Germline CDR1 and CDR2: PRHDT and FYEKMQ (reference sequence). V was clipped by 6 bases and J by 5 bases; unmatched bases: 11. This sample is drawn from a study of blood T cell repertoires in COVID-19. In terms of age and location, participants ranged from roughly 18 to 100 years and lived in about two dozen US areas. Libraries were prepared by immunoSEQ multiplex PCR; TCRdb keeps only in-frame clonotypes and omits some of them. Found here are roughly 430,000 clones, approximately 85% of them singletons; the top ten hold roughly 2%.

Sequencing was performed on PBMCs or T cells enriched from blood (not recorded which). This clonotype was obtained from a woman aged 40 to 50 with acute COVID-19. The chain has TRBV13 and TRBJ2-1, with 9 bases aligning to TRBD1. The CDR3: CASSYTGTGWNNEQFF. CDR3 nucleotide sequence: TGTGCCAGCAGTTATACCGGGACAGGGTGGAACAATGAGCAGTTCTTC.